The 3 T cell receptor beta chains reported below all come from one sample, sequenced in a study of cytomegalovirus exposure and HLA in healthy donors (TCRdb year 2017). The library came from the immunoSEQ multiplex PCR assay. A mixture of 60 forward primers for TCR Vbeta segments and 13 reverse primers for TCR Jbeta segments was used in the multiplex PCR. The clones in this table, taken by TCRdb from immuneACCESS, are in-frame only. Not every clone is retained; where verified, under half of the shortfall comes from an unresolved V gene, and the cause of the rest is unknown. This sample gives hundreds of thousands of clones in total; over 65% of them show up just once. The ten largest clones capture roughly 0.6% of the sample. The material sequenced was PBMCs. The receptor set was obtained from a young man in good health and CMV-seronegative.

This clone showed up just once. V usage is TRBV6-6 and J usage is TRBJ2-1; TRBD1 agrees at 9 bases. Germline V gene data show CDR1 as MNHNY and CDR2 as SVGAGI (reference sequence). The CDR3 is 15 residues long. V lost 5 bases to trimming and J lost 8 bases; unmatched junction nucleotides: 10. CDR3 in amino acids: CASSGHRGQIDEQFF. The CDR3 region has the DNA TGTGCCAGCAGTGGGCACAGGGGGCAGATCGATGAGCAGTTCTTC.

The chain joins TRBV2 to TRBJ2-7; tentative D call: TRBD2 (6 bases). Per germline, CDR1 SNHLY and CDR2 FYNNEI. The CDR3 totals 15 residues. V gave up 2 bases and J gave up 0 bases, with 11 bases separating them. CDR3 sequence (DNA): TGTGCCAGCAGTGAACTGCTAGCGAACTCCTACGAGCAGTACTTC. Residues: CASSELLANSYEQYF. Full variable domain (outside the CDR3, taken from reference TRBV2 and TRBJ2-7): EPEVTQTPSHQVTQMGQEVILRCVPISNHLYFYWYRQILGQKVEFLVSFYNNEISEKSEIFDDQFSVERPDGSNFTLKIRSTKLEDSAMYFCASSELLANSYEQYFGPGTRLTVT.

The chain is built from TRBV11-1 and TRBJ2-3; 7 bases are a match to TRBD2. Looked up from germline, CDR1 is SGHAT and CDR2 is FQDESV (reference sequence). CDR3 length: 14 residues. Losses at the gene ends were 2 bases for V and 2 bases for J; bases not matched to a gene: 1. CDR3 loop: CASSLSGATDTQYF. Here the CDR3 DNA reads TGTGCCAGCAGCTTAAGCGGGGCCACAGATACGCAGTATTTT. The complete variable domain, with remaining parts taken from reference TRBV11-1 and TRBJ2-3, reads EAEVAQSPRYKITEKSQAVAFWCDPISGHATLYWYRQILGQGPELLVQFQDESVVDDSQLPKDRFSAERLKGVDSTLKIQPAELGDSAMYLCASSLSGATDTQYFGPGTRLTVL.